These T cell receptor beta chains were read from a single sample in a study of cytomegalovirus exposure and HLA in healthy donors. Measured with immunoSEQ multiplex PCR; TCRdb has only the in-frame clones, and not every one. Of fewer than 200,000 clones in the sample, more than 65% were seen once. Sequencing input: PBMCs. The receptor source for this set is a female donor in good health and CMV-seronegative. The CDR3 runs from the conserved cysteine through the conserved F or W. A D gene is named only where the DNA matches it firmly. Not all rows give a size; the values are once, few, many and, for expanded clones, a class.

TRBD1 | TRBJ1-5 | TRBV6-1 | . | CASSGTGGATQPQHF | TGTGCCAGCAGTGGGACAGGGGGCGCGACTCAGCCCCAGCATTTT
. | TRBJ1-1 | TRBV5-1 | . | CASSYAPRGGNTEAFF | TGCGCCAGCAGCTACGCCCCACGGGGAGGGAACACTGAAGCTTTCTTT
TRBD2 | TRBJ2-5 | TRBV29-1 | . | CSGGTSGTGETQYF | TGCAGCGGAGGGACTAGCGGGACGGGAGAGACCCAGTACTTC
TRBD1 | TRBJ2-7 | TRBV4-2 | . | CASSQYRQGESYEQYF | TGTGCCAGCAGCCAGTACCGACAGGGGGAATCCTACGAGCAGTACTTC
. | TRBJ2-7 | TRBV15 | . | CATSRGEVYEQYF | TGTGCCACCAGCAGAGGAGAAGTCTACGAGCAGTACTTC
TRBD1 | TRBJ2-7 | TRBV19 | . | CASSPGTGSYEQYF | TGTGCCAGTAGTCCCGGGACAGGTTCGTACGAGCAGTACTTC
TRBD1 | TRBJ1-2 | TRBV29-1 | . | CSVMTGRYGYTF | TGCAGCGTGATGACAGGGAGGTATGGCTACACCTTC
. | TRBJ2-3 | TRBV9 | . | CASSVRGGPSTQYF | TGTGCCAGCAGCGTAAGAGGGGGTCCTTCTACGCAGTATTTT
. | TRBJ2-1 | TRBV18 | many | CASSLTSPTGSYNEQFF | TGTGCCAGCTCACTCACAAGTCCGACGGGGTCCTACAATGAGCAGTTCTTC
. | TRBJ1-2 | TRBV9 | . | CASSETGKGYTF | TGTGCCAGCAGCGAAACAGGGAAGGGCTACACCTTC
TRBD2 | TRBJ2-7 | TRBV7-2 | . | CASSLGLADTYEQYF | TGTGCCAGCAGCTTAGGACTAGCCGATACCTACGAGCAGTACTTC
TRBD1 | TRBJ2-7 | TRBV28 | . | CASRRQGDSYEQYF | TGTGCCAGCAGAAGACAGGGAGACTCCTACGAGCAGTACTTC
. | TRBJ2-3 | TRBV27 | . | CASTPIGLALTDTQYF | TGTGCCAGCACCCCAATCGGACTGGCCCTCACAGATACGCAGTATTTT
TRBD1 | TRBJ2-1 | TRBV7-9 | . | CASSFAGGERGQFF | TGTGCCAGCAGCTTTGCAGGGGGAGAAAGGGGGCAGTTCTTC
. | TRBJ1-4 | TRBV29-1 | . | CSVGAGTGEDEKLFF | TGCAGCGTTGGTGCGGGGACCGGGGAGGATGAAAAACTGTTTTTT
TRBD1 | TRBJ2-2 | TRBV28 | few | CASSFISVGTGPGELFF | TGTGCCAGCAGTTTTATCAGTGTCGGGACAGGTCCCGGGGAGCTGTTTTTT
TRBD1 | TRBJ1-2 | TRBV11-3 | few | CASSMPGQGRDGYTF | TGTGCCAGCAGCATGCCGGGACAGGGGAGGGATGGCTACACCTTC
TRBD2 | TRBJ2-1 | TRBV27 | few | CASSRIGLAENYNEQFF | TGTGCCAGCAGTCGAATCGGACTAGCGGAGAACTACAATGAGCAGTTCTTC
. | TRBJ2-7 | TRBV30 | . | CAWSEEGGEQYF | TGTGCCTGGAGCGAAGAAGGGGGCGAGCAGTACTTC
. | TRBJ1-5 | TRBV7-9 | . | CASSLGGDYQPQHF | TGTGCCAGCAGCTTAGGAGGGGACTATCAGCCCCAGCATTTT
TRBD1 | TRBJ2-7 | TRBV6-6 | . | CASWPGQGYEQYF | TGTGCCTCCTGGCCCGGACAGGGTTACGAGCAGTACTTC
TRBD1 | TRBJ2-5 | TRBV5-3 | . | CARRESGTVGKETQYF | TGTGCCAGAAGGGAGTCCGGGACAGTCGGGAAAGAGACCCAGTACTTC
. | TRBJ1-5 | TRBV7-8 | few | CASSLRQTHNQPQHF | TGTGCCAGCAGCCTCCGACAAACCCACAATCAGCCCCAGCATTTT
TRBD1 | TRBJ2-6 | TRBV11-2 | . | CASSHRGTGANVLTF | TGTGCCAGCAGCCACAGGGGAACTGGGGCCAACGTCCTGACTTTC
. | TRBJ2-7 | TRBV7-9 | . | CSSSFSENSYEQYF | TGTTCCAGCAGCTTCTCCGAGAACTCCTACGAGCAGTACTTC
TRBD1 | TRBJ2-5 | TRBV30 | . | CAAVTGTGMTQETQYF | TGTGCCGCAGTAACCGGGACAGGGATGACCCAAGAGACCCAGTACTTC
. | TRBJ2-1 | TRBV7-3 | . | CASSLDSRNEQFF | TGTGCCAGCAGCTTAGATAGTCGCAATGAGCAGTTCTTC
. | TRBJ1-2 | TRBV11-1 | . | CASSLVPSDRRNGYTF | TGTGCCAGCAGCTTAGTACCGAGCGACAGGAGGAATGGCTACACCTTC
. | TRBJ1-2 | TRBV7-9 | few | CASSLGPYYGYTF | TGTGCCAGCAGCTTGGGGCCCTACTATGGCTACACCTTC
TRBD1 | TRBJ1-1 | TRBV7-2 | . | CASSLLQGGAFF | TGTGCCAGCAGCTTACTTCAGGGGGGAGCTTTCTTT
. | TRBJ2-1 | TRBV7-6 | once | CASSPSQGSSSYNEQFF | TGTGCCAGCAGCCCCTCCCAGGGGTCCAGCTCCTACAATGAGCAGTTCTTC
TRBD1 | TRBJ2-5 | TRBV11-3 | . | CASSSRQGRGETQYF | TGTGCCAGCAGCTCAAGACAGGGAAGAGGAGAGACCCAGTACTTC
. | TRBJ2-7 | TRBV4-1 | . | CASSPSEGEWYEQYF | TGCGCCAGCAGCCCCAGCGAGGGGGAGTGGTACGAGCAGTACTTC
. | TRBJ1-1 | TRBV5-4 | . | CASSSALEAEAFF | TGTGCCAGCAGCTCCGCGCTTGAGGCTGAAGCTTTCTTT
. | TRBJ1-1 | TRBV7-9 | . | CASSFRTANTEAFF | TGTGCCAGCAGCTTTCGGACAGCGAACACTGAAGCTTTCTTT
TRBD1 | TRBJ1-3 | TRBV9 | . | CASSVSQTGISGNTIYF | TGTGCCAGCAGCGTCAGTCAGACAGGGATCTCTGGAAACACCATATATTTT
. | TRBJ1-1 | TRBV2 | . | CASSEVAAAEAFF | TGTGCCAGCAGTGAAGTGGCGGCAGCTGAAGCTTTCTTT
TRBD2 | TRBJ2-1 | TRBV28 | . | CASSPGGAGGAYNEQFF | TGTGCCAGCAGCCCCGGTGGGGCGGGAGGAGCCTACAATGAGCAGTTCTTC
TRBD1 | TRBJ2-2 | TRBV11-3 | . | CASSLLQGAKGELFF | TGTGCCAGCAGCTTACTACAGGGGGCTAAGGGGGAGCTGTTTTTT
TRBD2 | TRBJ2-1 | TRBV19 | . | CATGRESYNEQFF | TGTGCCACGGGGCGGGAGTCCTACAATGAGCAGTTCTTC
. | TRBJ2-1 | TRBV6-5 | . | CASSLVGQNEQFF | TGTGCCAGCAGCTTAGTGGGGCAGAATGAGCAGTTCTTC
TRBD1 | TRBJ1-1 | TRBV10-2 | . | CASTGVRPEAFF | TGCGCCAGTACAGGGGTTCGGCCTGAAGCTTTCTTT
TRBD2 | TRBJ2-2 | TRBV7-2 | . | CASSPTSGGNTGELFF | TGTGCCAGCAGCCCGACTAGCGGGGGAAACACCGGGGAGCTGTTTTTT
. | TRBJ2-6 | TRBV6-6 | . | CASFQGSAGANVLTF | TGTGCCAGCTTCCAGGGTAGTGCTGGGGCCAACGTCCTGACTTTC
. | TRBJ2-7 | TRBV2 | few | CASSVQGVNYEQYF | TGTGCCAGCAGTGTTCAGGGCGTAAACTACGAGCAGTACTTC
. | TRBJ2-7 | TRBV2 | . | CASSEGARASTYEQYF | TGTGCCAGCAGTGAAGGGGCGCGGGCCTCAACCTACGAGCAGTACTTC
. | TRBJ2-7 | TRBV7-2 | . | CASSLSGRLSYEQYF | TGTGCCAGCAGCTTGAGTGGGAGGTTATCCTACGAGCAGTACTTC